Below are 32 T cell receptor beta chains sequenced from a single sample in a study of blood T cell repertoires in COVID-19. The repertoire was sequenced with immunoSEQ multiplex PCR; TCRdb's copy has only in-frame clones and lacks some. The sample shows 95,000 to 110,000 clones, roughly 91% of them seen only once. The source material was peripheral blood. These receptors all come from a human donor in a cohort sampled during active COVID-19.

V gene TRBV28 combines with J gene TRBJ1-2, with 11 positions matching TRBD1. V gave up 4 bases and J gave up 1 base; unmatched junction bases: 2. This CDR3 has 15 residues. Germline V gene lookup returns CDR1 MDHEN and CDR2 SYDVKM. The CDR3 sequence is CASSSGTGGNYGYTF. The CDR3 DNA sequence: TGTGCCAGCAGTTCGGGGACAGGGGGTAACTATGGCTACACCTTC.

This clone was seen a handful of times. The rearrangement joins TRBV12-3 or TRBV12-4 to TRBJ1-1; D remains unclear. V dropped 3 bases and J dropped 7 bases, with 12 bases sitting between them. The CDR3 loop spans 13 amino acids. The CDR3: CASSFRQAGEAFF. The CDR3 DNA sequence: TGTGCCAGCAGTTTCCGGCAGGCAGGTGAAGCTTTCTTT.

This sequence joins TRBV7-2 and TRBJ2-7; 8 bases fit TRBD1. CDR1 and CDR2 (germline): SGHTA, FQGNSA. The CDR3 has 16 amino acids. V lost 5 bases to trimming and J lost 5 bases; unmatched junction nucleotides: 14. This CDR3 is CASSLILGQGFHEQYF. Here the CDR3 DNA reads TGTGCCAGCAGCCTTATCCTTGGACAGGGTTTCCACGAGCAGTACTTC.

CDR3 protein: CASSALTGTYNEQFF. Written as DNA, the CDR3 is TGTGCCAGTAGTGCATTGACAGGTACCTACAATGAGCAGTTCTTC. The genes are TRBV19 and TRBJ2-1, with D possibly being TRBD1 (6 bases). V was cut by 5 bases and J by 2 bases, with 13 bases left in between. This CDR3 is built from 15 residues. CDR1 is LNHDA and CDR2 is SQIVND in the germline V gene (reference sequence).

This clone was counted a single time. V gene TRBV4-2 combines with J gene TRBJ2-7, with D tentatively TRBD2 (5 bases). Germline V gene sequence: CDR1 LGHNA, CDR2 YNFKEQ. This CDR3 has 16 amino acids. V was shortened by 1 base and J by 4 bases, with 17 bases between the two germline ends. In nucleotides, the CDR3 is TGTGCCAGCAGCCAAGGCTACCGGGGAGTTCCGTACGAGCAGTACTTC. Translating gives CASSQGYRGVPYEQYF.

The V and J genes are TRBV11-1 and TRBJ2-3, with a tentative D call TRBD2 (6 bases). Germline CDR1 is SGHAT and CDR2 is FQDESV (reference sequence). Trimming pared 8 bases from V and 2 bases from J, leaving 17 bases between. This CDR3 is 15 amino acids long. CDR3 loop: CASGTSLSDTDTQYF. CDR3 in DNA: TGTGCCAGCGGAACTAGCCTATCCGACACAGATACGCAGTATTTT.

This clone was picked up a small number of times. This CDR3 is CASSRGNYGYTF. CDR3 sequence (DNA): TGTGCCAGCAGCAGGGGGAACTATGGCTACACCTTC. V gene TRBV2 combines with J gene TRBJ1-2; 7 bases agree with TRBD1. This CDR3 spans 12 amino acids. V was clipped by 6 bases and J by 2 bases; unmatched bases: 0. Germline values: CDR1 SNHLY, CDR2 FYNNEI.

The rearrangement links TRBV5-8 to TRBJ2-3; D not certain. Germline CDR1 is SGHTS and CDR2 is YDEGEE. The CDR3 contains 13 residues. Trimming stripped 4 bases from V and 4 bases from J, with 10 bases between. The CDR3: CASSPILADTQYF. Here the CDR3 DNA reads TGTGCCAGCAGCCCCATACTGGCAGATACGCAGTATTTT.

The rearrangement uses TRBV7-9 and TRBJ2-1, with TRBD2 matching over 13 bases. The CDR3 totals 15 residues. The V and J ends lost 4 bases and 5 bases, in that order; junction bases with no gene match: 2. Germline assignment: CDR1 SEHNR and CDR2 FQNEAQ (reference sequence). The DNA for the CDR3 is TGTGCCAGCAGCTCCGGGACTAGCGGGAACAATGAGCAGTTCTTC. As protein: CASSSGTSGNNEQFF.

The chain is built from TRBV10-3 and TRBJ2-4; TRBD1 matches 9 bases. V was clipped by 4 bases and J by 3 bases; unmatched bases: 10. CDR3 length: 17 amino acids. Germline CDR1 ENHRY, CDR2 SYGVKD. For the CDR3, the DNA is TGTGCCATCAGTGTATTCGGGGACAGGGAGGGCAAAAACATTCAGTACTTC. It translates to CAISVFGDREGKNIQYF.

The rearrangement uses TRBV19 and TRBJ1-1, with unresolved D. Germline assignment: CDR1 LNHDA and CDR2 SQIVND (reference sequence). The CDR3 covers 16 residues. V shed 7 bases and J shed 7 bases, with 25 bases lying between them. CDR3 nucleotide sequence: TGTGCCAGTAAGTCTATGACATATTTTCGTGGGAGTGAAGCTTTCTTT. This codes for CASKSMTYFRGSEAFF.

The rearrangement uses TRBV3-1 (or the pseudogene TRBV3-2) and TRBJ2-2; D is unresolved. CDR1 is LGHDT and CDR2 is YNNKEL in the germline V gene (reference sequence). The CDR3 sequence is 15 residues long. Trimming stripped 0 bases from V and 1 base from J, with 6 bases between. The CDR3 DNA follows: TGTGCCAGCAGCCAAGATACGGGGAACACCGGGGAGCTGTTTTTT. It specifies CASSQDTGNTGELFF.

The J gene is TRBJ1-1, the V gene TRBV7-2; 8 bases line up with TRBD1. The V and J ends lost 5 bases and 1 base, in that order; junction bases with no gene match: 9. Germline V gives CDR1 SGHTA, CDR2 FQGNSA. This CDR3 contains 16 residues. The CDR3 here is CASSPFTGGWNTEAFF. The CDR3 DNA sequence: TGTGCCAGCAGCCCATTCACAGGGGGGTGGAACACTGAAGCTTTCTTT. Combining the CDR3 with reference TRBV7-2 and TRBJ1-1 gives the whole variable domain GAGVSQSPSNKVTEKGKDVELRCDPISGHTALYWYRQSLGQGLEFLIYFQGNSAPDKSGLPSDRFSAERTGGSVSTLTIQRTQQEDSAVYLCASSPFTGGWNTEAFFGQGTRLTVV.

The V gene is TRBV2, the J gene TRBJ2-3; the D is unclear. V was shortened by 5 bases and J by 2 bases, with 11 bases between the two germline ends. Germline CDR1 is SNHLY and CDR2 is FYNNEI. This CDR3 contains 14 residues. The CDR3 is CASSPSAVTDTQYF. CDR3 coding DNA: TGTGCCAGCAGTCCCTCTGCGGTCACAGATACGCAGTATTTT.

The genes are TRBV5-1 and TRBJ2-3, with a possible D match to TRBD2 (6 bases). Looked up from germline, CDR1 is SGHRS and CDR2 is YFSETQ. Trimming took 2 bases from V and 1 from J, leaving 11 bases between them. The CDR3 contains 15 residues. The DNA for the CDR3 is TGCGCCAGCAGCTTTTGGGGGGACGGCACAGATACGCAGTATTTT. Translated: CASSFWGDGTDTQYF. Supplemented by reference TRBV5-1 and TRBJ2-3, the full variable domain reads KAGVTQTPRYLIKTRGQQVTLSCSPISGHRSVSWYQQTPGQGLQFLFEYFSETQRNKGNFPGRFSGRQFSNSRSEMNVSTLELGDSALYLCASSFWGDGTDTQYFGPGTRLTVL.

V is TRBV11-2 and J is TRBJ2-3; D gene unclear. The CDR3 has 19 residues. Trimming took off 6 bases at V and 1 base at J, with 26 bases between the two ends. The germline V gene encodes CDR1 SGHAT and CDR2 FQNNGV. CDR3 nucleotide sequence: TGTGCCAGCAGTAATTTTCCACTGTCGAGGCGGAGCGGCACAGATACGCAGTATTTT. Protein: CASSNFPLSRRSGTDTQYF.

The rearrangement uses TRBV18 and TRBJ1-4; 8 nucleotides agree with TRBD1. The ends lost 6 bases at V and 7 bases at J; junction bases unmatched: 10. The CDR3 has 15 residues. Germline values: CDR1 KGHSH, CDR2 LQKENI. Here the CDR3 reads CASSPSQGVGEKLFF. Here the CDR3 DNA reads TGTGCCAGCTCCCCGTCACAGGGGGTCGGTGAAAAACTGTTTTTT.

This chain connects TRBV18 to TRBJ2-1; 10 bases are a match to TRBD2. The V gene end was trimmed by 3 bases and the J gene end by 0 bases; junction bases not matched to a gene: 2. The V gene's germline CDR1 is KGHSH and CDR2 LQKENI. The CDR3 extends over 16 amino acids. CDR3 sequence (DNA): TGTGCCAGCTCACCTCAGCGGGGGGGCTCCTACAATGAGCAGTTCTTC. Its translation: CASSPQRGGSYNEQFF.

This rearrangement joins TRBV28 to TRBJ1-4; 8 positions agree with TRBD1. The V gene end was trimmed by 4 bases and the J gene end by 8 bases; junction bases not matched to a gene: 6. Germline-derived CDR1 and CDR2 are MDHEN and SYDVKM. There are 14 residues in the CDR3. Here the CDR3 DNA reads TGTGCCAGCAGTTACACAGGGGGTGACGAAAAACTGTTTTTT. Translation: CASSYTGGDEKLFF.

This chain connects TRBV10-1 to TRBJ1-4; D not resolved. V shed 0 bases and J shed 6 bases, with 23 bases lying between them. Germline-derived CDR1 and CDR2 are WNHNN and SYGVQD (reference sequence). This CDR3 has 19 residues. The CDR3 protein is CASSESPRRNTRVDEKLFF. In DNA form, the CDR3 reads TGCGCCAGCAGTGAGTCTCCACGGCGAAACACTCGGGTTGATGAAAAACTGTTTTTT.

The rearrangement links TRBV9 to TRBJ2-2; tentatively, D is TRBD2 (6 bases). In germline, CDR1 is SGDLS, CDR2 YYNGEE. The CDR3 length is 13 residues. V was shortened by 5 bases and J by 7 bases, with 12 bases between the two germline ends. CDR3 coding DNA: TGTGCCAGCAGGGGGGGTCTCGACGGGGAGCTGTTTTTT. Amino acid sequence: CASRGGLDGELFF.

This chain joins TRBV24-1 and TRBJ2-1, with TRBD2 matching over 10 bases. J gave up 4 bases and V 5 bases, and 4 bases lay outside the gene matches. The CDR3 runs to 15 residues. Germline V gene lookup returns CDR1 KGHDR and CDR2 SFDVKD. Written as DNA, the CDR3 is TGTGCCACCAGTGGGGGAGCGGGGGGGTACAATGAGCAGTTCTTC. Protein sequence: CATSGGAGGYNEQFF.

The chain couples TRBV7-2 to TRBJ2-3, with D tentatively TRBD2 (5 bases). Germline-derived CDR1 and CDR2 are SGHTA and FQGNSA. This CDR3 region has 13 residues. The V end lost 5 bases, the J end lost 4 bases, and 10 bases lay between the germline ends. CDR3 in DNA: TGTGCCAGCAGCCCCATGAGGGCAGATACGCAGTATTTT. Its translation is CASSPMRADTQYF.

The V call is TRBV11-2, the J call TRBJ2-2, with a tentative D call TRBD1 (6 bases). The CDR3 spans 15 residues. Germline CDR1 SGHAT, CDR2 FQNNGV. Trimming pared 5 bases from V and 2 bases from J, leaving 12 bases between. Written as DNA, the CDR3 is TGTGCCAGCAGCCCGGACAGACTAAACACCGGGGAGCTGTTTTTT. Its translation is CASSPDRLNTGELFF.

The CDR3 protein is CASSYAQGGPEAFF. DNA of the CDR3: TGTGCCAGCAGTTACGCTCAGGGGGGCCCTGAAGCTTTCTTT. J is TRBJ1-1 and V is TRBV6-2 or TRBV6-3, with 7 bases lining up with TRBD1. Germline CDR1 and CDR2: MNHEY and SVGEGT. CDR3 length equals 14 residues. V lost 2 bases to trimming and J lost 6 bases; unmatched junction nucleotides: 6.

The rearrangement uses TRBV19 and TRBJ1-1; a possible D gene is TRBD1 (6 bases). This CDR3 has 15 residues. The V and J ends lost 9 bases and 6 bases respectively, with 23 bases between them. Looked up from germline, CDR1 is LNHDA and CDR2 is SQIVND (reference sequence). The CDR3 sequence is CASHHRPGGSPEAFF. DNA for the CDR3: TGTGCCAGCCACCACCGCCCGGGGGGCTCCCCTGAAGCTTTCTTT.

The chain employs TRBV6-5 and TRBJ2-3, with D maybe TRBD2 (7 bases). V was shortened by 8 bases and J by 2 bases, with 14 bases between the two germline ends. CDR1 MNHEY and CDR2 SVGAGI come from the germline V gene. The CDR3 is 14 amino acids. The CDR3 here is CASGGGGLTDTQYF. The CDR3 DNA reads TGTGCCAGCGGAGGGGGGGGACTCACAGATACGCAGTATTTT.

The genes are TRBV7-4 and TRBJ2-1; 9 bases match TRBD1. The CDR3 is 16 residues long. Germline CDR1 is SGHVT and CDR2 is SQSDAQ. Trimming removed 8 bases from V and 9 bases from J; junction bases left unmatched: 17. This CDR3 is CASCSYRDRAQVEQFF. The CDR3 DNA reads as TGTGCCAGCTGCTCATACCGGGACAGGGCCCAGGTTGAGCAGTTCTTC.

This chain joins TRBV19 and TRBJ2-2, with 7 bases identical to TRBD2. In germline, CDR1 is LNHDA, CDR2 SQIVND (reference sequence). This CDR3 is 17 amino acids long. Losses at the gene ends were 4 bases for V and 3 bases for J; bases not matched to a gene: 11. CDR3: CASSRHGGKTDTGELFF. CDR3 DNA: TGTGCCAGTAGTAGACACGGGGGGAAGACGGACACCGGGGAGCTGTTTTTT. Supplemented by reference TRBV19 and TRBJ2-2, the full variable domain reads DGGITQSPKYLFRKEGQNVTLSCEQNLNHDAMYWYRQDPGQGLRLIYYSQIVNDFQKGDIAEGYSVSREKKESFPLTVTSAQKNPTAFYLCASSRHGGKTDTGELFFGEGSRLTVL.

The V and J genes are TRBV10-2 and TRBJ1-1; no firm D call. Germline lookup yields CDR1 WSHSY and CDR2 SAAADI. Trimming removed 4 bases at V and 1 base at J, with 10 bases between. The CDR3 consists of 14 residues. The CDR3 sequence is CASSGGSTNTEAFF. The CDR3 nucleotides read TGCGCCAGCAGTGGCGGCAGCACGAACACTGAAGCTTTCTTT.

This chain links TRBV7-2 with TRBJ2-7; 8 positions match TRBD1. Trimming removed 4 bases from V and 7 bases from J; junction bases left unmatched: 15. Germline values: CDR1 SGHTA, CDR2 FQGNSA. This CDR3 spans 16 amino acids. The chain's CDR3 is CASSSLTSDRVKEQYF. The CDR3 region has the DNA TGTGCCAGCAGCTCACTTACCTCGGACAGGGTCAAGGAGCAGTACTTC.

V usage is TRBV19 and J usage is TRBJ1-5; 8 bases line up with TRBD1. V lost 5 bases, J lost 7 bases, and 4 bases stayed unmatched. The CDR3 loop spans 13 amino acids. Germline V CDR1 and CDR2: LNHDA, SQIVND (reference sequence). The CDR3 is CASSPDRGQPQHF. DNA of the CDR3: TGTGCCAGTAGTCCCGACAGGGGCCAGCCCCAGCATTTT. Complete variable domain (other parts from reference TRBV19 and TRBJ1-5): DGGITQSPKYLFRKEGQNVTLSCEQNLNHDAMYWYRQDPGQGLRLIYYSQIVNDFQKGDIAEGYSVSREKKESFPLTVTSAQKNPTAFYLCASSPDRGQPQHFGDGTRLSIL.